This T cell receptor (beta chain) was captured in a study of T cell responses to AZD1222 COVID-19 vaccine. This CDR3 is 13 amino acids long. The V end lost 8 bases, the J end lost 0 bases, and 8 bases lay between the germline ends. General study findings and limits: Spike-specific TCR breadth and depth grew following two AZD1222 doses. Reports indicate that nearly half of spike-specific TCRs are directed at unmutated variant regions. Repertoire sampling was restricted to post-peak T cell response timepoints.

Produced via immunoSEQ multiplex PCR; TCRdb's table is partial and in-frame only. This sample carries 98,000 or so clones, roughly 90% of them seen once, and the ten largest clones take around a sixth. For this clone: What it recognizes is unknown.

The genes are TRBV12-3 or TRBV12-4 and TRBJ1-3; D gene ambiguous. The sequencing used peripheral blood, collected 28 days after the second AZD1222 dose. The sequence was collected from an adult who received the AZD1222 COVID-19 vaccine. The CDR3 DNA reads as TGTGCCAGCGCCGGCTACTCTGGAAACACCATATATTTT. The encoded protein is CASAGYSGNTIYF.